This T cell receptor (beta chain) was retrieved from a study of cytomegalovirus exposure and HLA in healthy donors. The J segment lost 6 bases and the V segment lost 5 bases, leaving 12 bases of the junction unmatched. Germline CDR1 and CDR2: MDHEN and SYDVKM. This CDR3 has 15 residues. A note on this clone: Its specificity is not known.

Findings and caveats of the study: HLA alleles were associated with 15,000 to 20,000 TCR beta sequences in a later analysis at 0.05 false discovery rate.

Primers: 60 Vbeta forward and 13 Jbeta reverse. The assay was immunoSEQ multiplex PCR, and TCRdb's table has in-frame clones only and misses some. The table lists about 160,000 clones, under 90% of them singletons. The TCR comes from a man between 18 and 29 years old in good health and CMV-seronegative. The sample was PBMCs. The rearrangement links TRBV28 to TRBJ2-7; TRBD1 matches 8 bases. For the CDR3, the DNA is TGTGCCAGCAGTACCGGCGGGACAGGCCCACCCGAGCAGTACTTC. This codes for CASSTGGTGPPEQYF.